These 6 T cell receptor beta chains were sequenced from one sample in a study of early T cells in non-severe SARS-CoV-2 infection. TCRdb fed the 5' RACE reads into MiXCR, producing one record per CDR3 protein. This table has around 63,000 distinct CDR3 sequences, more than 8.5% appearing once. This sample comprised whole blood, obtained at baseline. The source is an adult who was a healthcare worker with PCR-confirmed SARS-CoV-2 infection or an uninfected control (not recorded which).

This clonotype was counted at least ten times. This rearrangement joins TRBV7-2 to TRBJ2-7; 12 positions agree with TRBD2. This CDR3 spans 19 amino acids. The trim removed 5 bases at V and 5 bases at J, leaving 19 bases unmatched. Germline V gene data show CDR1 as SGHTA and CDR2 as FQGNSA. The CDR3 bases are TGTGCCAGCAGCCGGGGGGGACTAGCGGGCGGATCTTGGGTGGACGAGCAGTACTTC. It codes for CASSRGGLAGGSWVDEQYF.

V and J are TRBV5-1 and TRBJ2-7; D could derive from TRBD1 or TRBD2 (5 bases each). Germline-derived CDR1 and CDR2 are SGHRS and YFSETQ. CDR3 length equals 14 residues. The V end lost 0 bases, the J end lost 3 bases, and 10 bases lay between the germline ends. CDR3 in DNA: TGCGCCAGCAGCTTGGCCGGGGCAGACTACGAGCAGTACTTC. It translates to CASSLAGADYEQYF.

This clonotype was picked up a small number of times. The chain recombines TRBV29-1 with TRBJ2-5; 15 nucleotides agree with TRBD2. V was pared by 0 bases and J by 2 bases, with 13 bases of the junction left unmatched. Germline values: CDR1 SQVTM, CDR2 ANQGSEA. This CDR3 contains 20 residues. The CDR3: CSVEDPEAGLAGGWQETQYF. The CDR3 nucleotides are TGCAGCGTTGAAGATCCGGAGGCGGGACTAGCGGGAGGTTGGCAAGAGACCCAGTACTTC. The whole variable domain, filled in from reference TRBV29-1 and TRBJ2-5, reads SAVISQKPSRDICQRGTSLTIQCQVDSQVTMMFWYRQQPGQSLTLIATANQGSEATYESGFVIDKFPISRPNLTFSTLTVSNMSPEDSSIYLCSVEDPEAGLAGGWQETQYFGPGTRLLVL.

This clonotype was seen ten or more times. CDR3 nucleotides: TGTGCCAGCAGGGACAGGGTCTACAATGAGCAGTTCTTC. This translates into CASRDRVYNEQFF. This chain joins TRBV2 and TRBJ2-1; 8 positions agree with TRBD1. Unmatched junction bases numbered 1, after V lost 6 bases and J lost 3 bases. The CDR3 is 13 amino acids. Germline V gene sequence: CDR1 SNHLY, CDR2 FYNNEI.

This clonotype came up a few times. The rearrangement joins TRBV27 to TRBJ2-5; weak D call: TRBD2 (5 bases). Between the trimmed V and J ends, which lost 2 bases and 7 bases, there was a span of 11 bases. The CDR3 is made up of 13 amino acids. Germline values: CDR1 MNHEY, CDR2 SMNVEV (reference sequence). The CDR3 DNA reads as TGTGCCAGCAGTTTAACGGGGATGGGGACCCAGTACTTC. Translating it yields CASSLTGMGTQYF.

This clonotype was seen many times. The V and J genes are TRBV7-2 and TRBJ1-1; 7 bases are a match to TRBD1. Unmatched junction bases numbered 17, after V lost 2 bases and J lost 11 bases. This CDR3 is built from 16 residues. Germline loops: CDR1 SGHTA, CDR2 FQGNSA. CDR3 protein: CASSLQGGVTGLYAFF. The CDR3, as DNA: TGTGCCAGCAGCTTACAAGGTGGCGTGACAGGGTTGTATGCTTTCTTT.